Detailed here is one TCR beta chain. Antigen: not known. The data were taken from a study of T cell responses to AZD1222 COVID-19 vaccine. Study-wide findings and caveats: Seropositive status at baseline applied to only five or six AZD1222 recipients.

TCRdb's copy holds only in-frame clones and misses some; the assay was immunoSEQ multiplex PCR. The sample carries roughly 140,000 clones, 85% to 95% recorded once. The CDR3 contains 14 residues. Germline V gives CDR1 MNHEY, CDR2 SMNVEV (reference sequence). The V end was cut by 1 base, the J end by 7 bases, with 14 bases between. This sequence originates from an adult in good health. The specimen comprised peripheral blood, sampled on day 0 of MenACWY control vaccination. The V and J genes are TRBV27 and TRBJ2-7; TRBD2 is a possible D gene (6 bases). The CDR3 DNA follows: TGTGCCAGCAGTTTATTTGGGGGAGGTGGAGAGCAGTACTTC. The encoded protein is CASSLFGGGGEQYF.